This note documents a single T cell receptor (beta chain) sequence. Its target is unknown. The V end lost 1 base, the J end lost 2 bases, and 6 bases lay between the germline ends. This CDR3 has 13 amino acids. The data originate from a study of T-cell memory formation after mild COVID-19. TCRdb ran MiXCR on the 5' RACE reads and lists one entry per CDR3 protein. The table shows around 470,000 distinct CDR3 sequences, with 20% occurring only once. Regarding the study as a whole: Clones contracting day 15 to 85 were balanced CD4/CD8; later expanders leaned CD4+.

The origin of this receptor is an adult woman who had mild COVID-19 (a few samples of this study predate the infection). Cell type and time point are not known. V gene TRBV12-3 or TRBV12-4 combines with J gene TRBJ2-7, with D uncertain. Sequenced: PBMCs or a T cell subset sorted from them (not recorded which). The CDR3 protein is CASSLVNAYEQYF. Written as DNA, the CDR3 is TGTGCCAGCAGTTTAGTTAACGCCTACGAGCAGTACTTC.